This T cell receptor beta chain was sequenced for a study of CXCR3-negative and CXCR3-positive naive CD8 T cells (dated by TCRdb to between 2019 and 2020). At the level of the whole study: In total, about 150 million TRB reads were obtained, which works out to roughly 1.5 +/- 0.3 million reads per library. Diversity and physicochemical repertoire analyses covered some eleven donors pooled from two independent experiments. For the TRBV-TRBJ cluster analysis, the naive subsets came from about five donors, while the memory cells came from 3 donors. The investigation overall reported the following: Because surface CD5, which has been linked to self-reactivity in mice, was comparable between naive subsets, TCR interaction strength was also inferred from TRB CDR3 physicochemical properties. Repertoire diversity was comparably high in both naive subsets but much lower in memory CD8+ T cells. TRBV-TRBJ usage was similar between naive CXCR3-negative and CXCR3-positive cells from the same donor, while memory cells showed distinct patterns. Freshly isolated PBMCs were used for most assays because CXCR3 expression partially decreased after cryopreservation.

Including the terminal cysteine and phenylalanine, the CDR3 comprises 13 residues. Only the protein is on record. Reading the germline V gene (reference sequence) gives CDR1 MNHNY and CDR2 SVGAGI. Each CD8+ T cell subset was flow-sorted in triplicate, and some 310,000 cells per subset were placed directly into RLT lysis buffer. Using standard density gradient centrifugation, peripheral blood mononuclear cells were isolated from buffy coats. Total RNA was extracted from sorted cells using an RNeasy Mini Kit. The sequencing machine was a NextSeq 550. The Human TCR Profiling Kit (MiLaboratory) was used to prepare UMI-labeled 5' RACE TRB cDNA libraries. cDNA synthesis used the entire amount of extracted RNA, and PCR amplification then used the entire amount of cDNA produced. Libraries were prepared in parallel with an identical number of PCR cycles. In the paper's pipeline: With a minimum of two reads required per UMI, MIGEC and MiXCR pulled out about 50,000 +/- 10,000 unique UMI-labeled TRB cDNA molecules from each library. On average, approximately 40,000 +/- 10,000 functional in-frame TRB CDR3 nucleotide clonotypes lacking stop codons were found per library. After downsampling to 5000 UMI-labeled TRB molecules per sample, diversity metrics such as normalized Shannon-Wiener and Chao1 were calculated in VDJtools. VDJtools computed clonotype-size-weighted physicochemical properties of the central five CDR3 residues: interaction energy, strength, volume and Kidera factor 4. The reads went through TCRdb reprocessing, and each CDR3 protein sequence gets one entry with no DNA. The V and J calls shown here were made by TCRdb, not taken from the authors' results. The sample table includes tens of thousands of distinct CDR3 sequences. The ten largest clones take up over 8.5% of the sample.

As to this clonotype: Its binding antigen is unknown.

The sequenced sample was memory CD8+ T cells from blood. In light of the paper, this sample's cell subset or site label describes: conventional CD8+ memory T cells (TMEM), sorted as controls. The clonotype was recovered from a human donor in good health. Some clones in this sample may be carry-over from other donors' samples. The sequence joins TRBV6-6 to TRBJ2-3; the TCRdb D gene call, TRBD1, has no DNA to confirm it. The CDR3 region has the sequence CASTPNGAATQYF.